Listed below are T cell receptor beta chains from one sample, sequenced in a study of T cell changes during pregnancy in multiple sclerosis. Libraries were prepared by immunoSEQ multiplex PCR; TCRdb keeps only in-frame clonotypes and omits some of them. Among tens of thousands of clones listed, about 88% were seen once. The sample in question was CD8+ T cells from peripheral blood mononuclear cells, obtained in the third trimester of pregnancy. These receptors all come from a female donor with multiple sclerosis, enrolled in a pregnancy study. Both conserved end residues are part of each CDR3. Fields, in order: CDR3 DNA, CDR3 protein, J gene, clone size, D gene, V gene. A D gene is named only where the DNA matches it firmly. Rows may omit the clone size; those that give it use once, few, many or a size class.

TGTGCCAGCAGCTTGGGACTAGCGGGCCTGGCTAGCACAGATACGCAGTATTTT,CASSLGLAGLASTDTQYF,TRBJ2-3,-,TRBD2,TRBV7-6
TGCAGTATACAGGGGGCCGGTGAGCAGTTCTTC,CSIQGAGEQFF,TRBJ2-1,-,TRBD1,TRBV20-1
TGTGCCAGCAGCCCCCCCGGCTCCTACGAGCAGTACTTC,CASSPPGSYEQYF,TRBJ2-7,-,-,TRBV5-5
TGTGCCAGCAGCGTAGCGGGCGGGGTCCCTAACTATGGCTACACCTTC,CASSVAGGVPNYGYTF,TRBJ1-2,-,-,TRBV9
TGTGCCAGCAGTCAGGGAATTTCAGGCCTTATTGGTGAAGCTTTCTTT,CASSQGISGLIGEAFF,TRBJ1-1,once,-,TRBV27
TGTGCCAGCAGTTTGTCAGTCAGTTACTCCTACGAGCAGTACTTC,CASSLSVSYSYEQYF,TRBJ2-7,-,-,TRBV28
TGTGCCAGCAGTCCTTCCCCCTACGAGCAGTACTTC,CASSPSPYEQYF,TRBJ2-7,-,-,TRBV27
TGTGCCAGCAGCCCCAGGACTAGCGGGGGGCCCCAAGAGACCCAGTACTTC,CASSPRTSGGPQETQYF,TRBJ2-5,-,TRBD2,TRBV9
TGTGCCAGCAGCCGGACTAGCTGGGATACGCAGTATTTT,CASSRTSWDTQYF,TRBJ2-3,-,TRBD2,TRBV5-8
TGTGCCAGCAGTCTCTCGGCAGGGGGCCGCACTGAAGCTTTCTTT,CASSLSAGGRTEAFF,TRBJ1-1,-,TRBD1,TRBV28
TGTGCCAGTAGAGGGGGTGTTGAAGCTTTCTTT,CASRGGVEAFF,TRBJ1-1,few,-,TRBV19
TGCAGCGTTGATAACCAGGGGTGGGATGGCTACACCTTC,CSVDNQGWDGYTF,TRBJ1-2,-,-,TRBV29-1
TGTGCCAGCAGCTCAGAGGGACAGGGTGCTTTCTTT,CASSSEGQGAFF,TRBJ1-1,-,TRBD1,TRBV11-3
TGTGCCAGCTCCCCCGGACTAGCGGGGTCCAATGAGCAGTTCTTC,CASSPGLAGSNEQFF,TRBJ2-1,-,TRBD2,TRBV9
TGTGCCAGCAGCTTGACAGGCGAGGGCGGCTACACCTTC,CASSLTGEGGYTF,TRBJ1-2,-,-,TRBV7-2
TGTGCCAGCAGCCGGACTAGCGGGAGGGTAAACACAGATACGCAGTATTTT,CASSRTSGRVNTDTQYF,TRBJ2-3,-,TRBD2,TRBV5-4
TGCGCCAGCGGGGTCGGAGACTACGAGCAGTACTTC,CASGVGDYEQYF,TRBJ2-7,-,-,TRBV4-1
TGTGCCACCAGCAGCTACCAGGGTCCTGGCACAGATACGCAGTATTTT,CATSSYQGPGTDTQYF,TRBJ2-3,once,-,TRBV15
TGCAGCGTTGGGACAGGCGGAGATACGCAGTATTTT,CSVGTGGDTQYF,TRBJ2-3,-,TRBD1,TRBV29-1
TGTGCCAGCAGGGTAGCGGGGGCCCGGGGAAATGAGCAGTTCTTC,CASRVAGARGNEQFF,TRBJ2-1,-,TRBD2,TRBV27
TGCGCCAGCAGCCAAGATGTGGCCGAAACCTACGAGCAGTACTTC,CASSQDVAETYEQYF,TRBJ2-7,-,-,TRBV4-3
TGTGCCAGCAGCCAAGACAGGGGTTGGAATCGGGTGGGCGAGCAGTACTTC,CASSQDRGWNRVGEQYF,TRBJ2-7,-,TRBD1,TRBV7-9
TGTGCCAGCAGTTACTCGGTGGAGTCGGGAGGCTACACCTTC,CASSYSVESGGYTF,TRBJ1-2,-,-,TRBV6-5
TGTGCCAGCAGCCCCTATCGGACAGGGGGCGCGGGGCAGCCCCAGCATTTT,CASSPYRTGGAGQPQHF,TRBJ1-5,-,TRBD1,TRBV5-5
TGCGCCAGCAGCCAAGCCCTAGATACGCAGTATTTT,CASSQALDTQYF,TRBJ2-3,-,-,TRBV4-1
TGTGCCAGCGGGGGGGGCACCGGGGAGCTGTTTTTT,CASGGGTGELFF,TRBJ2-2,once,TRBD2,TRBV11-3
TGTGCCAGCAGCGTAGCTTCCCGCAGGGGAAGTCCCATGAACACTGAAGCTTTCTTT,CASSVASRRGSPMNTEAFF,TRBJ1-1,few,-,TRBV9
TGTGCCAGCAGTGGGAGGACAGGGGCCTACGAGCAGTACTTC,CASSGRTGAYEQYF,TRBJ2-7,-,TRBD1,TRBV27
TGTGCCAGCAGTGTAGGGACTACCTTTGGGCATGAGCAGTTCTTC,CASSVGTTFGHEQFF,TRBJ2-1,-,TRBD2,TRBV25-1
TGTGCCAGCAGCCAAGAGGGGGGAACTGGGGCCAACGTCCTGACTTTC,CASSQEGGTGANVLTF,TRBJ2-6,once,-,TRBV4-2
TGTGCCAGCAGGGCCGGGACTAACACTGAAGCTTTCTTT,CASRAGTNTEAFF,TRBJ1-1,few,-,TRBV6-1
TGTGCCAGCAGCGCCAGGGATGGGAATGAGCAGTTCTTC,CASSARDGNEQFF,TRBJ2-1,-,-,TRBV9
TGTGCCAGCAGCTTTACCGGGACAGGGGGCTCTTACGAGCAGTACTTC,CASSFTGTGGSYEQYF,TRBJ2-7,-,TRBD1,TRBV11-2
TGTGCCAGTAGTATGGGGGGAATAAACACTGAAGCTTTCTTT,CASSMGGINTEAFF,TRBJ1-1,-,-,TRBV19
TGCGCCAGCAGCCCGGCGGAGGTCCAAGAGACCCAGTACTTC,CASSPAEVQETQYF,TRBJ2-5,-,-,TRBV4-1
TGTGCCAGCAGTGAGCGGGCTTCGGCAGGCTATGGCTACACCTTC,CASSERASAGYGYTF,TRBJ1-2,-,-,TRBV6-1
TGTGCCAGCAGTAACCAGCGGGAGCCCTACAATGAGCAGTTCTTC,CASSNQREPYNEQFF,TRBJ2-1,-,TRBD2,TRBV25-1
TGTGCCAGCAGCTTAGCCCTCGAACTATCTGGAAACACCATATATTTT,CASSLALELSGNTIYF,TRBJ1-3,-,-,TRBV7-8
TGCGCCAGCAGCTTCGACAGGGGGCTTTTCTATGGCTACACCTTC,CASSFDRGLFYGYTF,TRBJ1-2,-,TRBD1,TRBV5-1
TGTGCCAGCAGTTCCTATAGCGGGACTGGGGCCAACGTCCTGACTTTC,CASSSYSGTGANVLTF,TRBJ2-6,-,TRBD2,TRBV6-6
TGTGCCAGCAGTATGACAGGGGCGTCTTACGAGCAGTACTTC,CASSMTGASYEQYF,TRBJ2-7,-,TRBD1,TRBV27
TGTGCCAGTAGTCGATCGGGAGATACGCAGTATTTT,CASSRSGDTQYF,TRBJ2-3,-,-,TRBV19
TGCAGCGTTGAAAAGCGGGCATTAGGGGAGACCCAGTACTTC,CSVEKRALGETQYF,TRBJ2-5,-,-,TRBV29-1
TGTGCCAGCGGACAGCAAGACACTGAAGCTTTCTTT,CASGQQDTEAFF,TRBJ1-1,-,-,TRBV10-3
TGTGCCAGCAGCCTACCTGAGGGGGATGAAGGCACAGATACGCAGTATTTT,CASSLPEGDEGTDTQYF,TRBJ2-3,-,-,TRBV21-1
TGCAGCGTCCCTCCTAACAGGGATTCCTACGAGCAGTACTTC,CSVPPNRDSYEQYF,TRBJ2-7,-,-,TRBV29-1